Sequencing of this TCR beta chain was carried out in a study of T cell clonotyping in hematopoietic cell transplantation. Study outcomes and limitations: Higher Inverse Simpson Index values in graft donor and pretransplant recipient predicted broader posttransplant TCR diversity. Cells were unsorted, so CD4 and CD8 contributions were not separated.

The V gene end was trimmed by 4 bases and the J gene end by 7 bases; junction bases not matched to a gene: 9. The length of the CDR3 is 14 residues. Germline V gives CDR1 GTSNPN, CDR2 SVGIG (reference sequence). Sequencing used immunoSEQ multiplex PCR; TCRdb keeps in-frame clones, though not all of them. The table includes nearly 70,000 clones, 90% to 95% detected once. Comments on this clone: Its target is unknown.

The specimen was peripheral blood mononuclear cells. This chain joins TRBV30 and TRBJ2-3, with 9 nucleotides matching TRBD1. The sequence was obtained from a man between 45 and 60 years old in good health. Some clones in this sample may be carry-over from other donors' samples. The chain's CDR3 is CAWNPGQGWNTQYF. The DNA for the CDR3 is TGTGCCTGGAACCCGGGACAGGGCTGGAATACGCAGTATTTT.